These T cell receptor beta chains were read from a single sample in a study of T cell changes during pregnancy in multiple sclerosis. Repertoires were generated with immunoSEQ multiplex PCR, while TCRdb's copy carries only in-frame clones and drops some. The sample has tens of thousands of clones; 91% are singletons. The material was peripheral blood, obtained after pregnancy. These receptors were taken from a female donor in good health, enrolled as a control in a pregnancy study. CDR3s include the opening cysteine and the closing phenylalanine or tryptophan. Fields, in order: J gene, clone size, D gene, V gene, CDR3 DNA, CDR3 protein. The D gene is left open where the match is weak. Expanded clones are given a class, and other clones once, few, many or no size at all.

>TRBJ1-3|NA|NA|TRBV27
TGTGCCAGCAGTTTGTCCAGGAAGCAGGGCTTTGGAAACACCATATATTTT
CASSLSRKQGFGNTIYF
>TRBJ2-2|NA|NA|TRBV6-1
TGTGCCAGCTCGAGGCAGGGGCCGAACACCGGGGAGCTGTTTTTT
CASSRQGPNTGELFF
>TRBJ2-3|NA|NA|TRBV18
TGTGCCAGCTCACCGGTCATCGGGGTACAGTACACAGATACGCAGTATTTT
CASSPVIGVQYTDTQYF
>TRBJ2-3|NA|TRBD2|TRBV7-2
TGTGCCAGCAGCCAGGGACTAGGGACTACGCAGTATTTT
CASSQGLGTTQYF
>TRBJ2-1|NA|NA|TRBV7-9
TGTGCCAGCAGCTTAGTCGGCAATGAGCAGTTCTTC
CASSLVGNEQFF
>TRBJ1-1|NA|NA|TRBV5-1
TGCGCCAGCAGCTTGCAAAAGAACACTGAAGCTTTCTTT
CASSLQKNTEAFF
>TRBJ2-3|NA|TRBD2|TRBV5-1
TGCGCCAGCAGCTTGCCACTAGCGGGGGTGGATACGCAGTATTTT
CASSLPLAGVDTQYF
>TRBJ1-5|NA|NA|TRBV28
TGTGCCAGCAACAAGGGGGGGGGAGGCAATCAGCCCCAGCATTTT
CASNKGGGGNQPQHF
>TRBJ2-7|NA|TRBD1|TRBV6-1
TGTGCCAGCAGTGAAGCAATCGGGACAGAATACGAGCAGTACTTC
CASSEAIGTEYEQYF
>TRBJ1-2|NA|NA|TRBV20-1
TGCAGTGCACGACAGGTGGATGGCTACACCTTC
CSARQVDGYTF
>TRBJ1-4|NA|TRBD1|TRBV29-1
TGCAGCGCCTTTACAGGGGGCAGGGATGAAAAACTGTTTTTT
CSAFTGGRDEKLFF
>TRBJ2-5|NA|TRBD1|TRBV6-5
TGTGCCACCTCTAACCGGGACAGCAGAGGGGGCCAGTACTTC
CATSNRDSRGGQYF
>TRBJ2-1|NA|NA|TRBV7-9
TGTGCCAGCAGCCATATTACGGGCAGGGCCTACAATGAGCAGTTCTTC
CASSHITGRAYNEQFF
>TRBJ1-5|NA|NA|TRBV11-2
TGTGCCAGCAGCTTCTCAGGGAGCAATCAGCCCCAGCATTTT
CASSFSGSNQPQHF
>TRBJ1-1|NA|NA|TRBV2
TGTGCCAGCAGTGGTGAGGTTTTCGCTGAAGCTTTCTTT
CASSGEVFAEAFF
>TRBJ1-4|NA|NA|TRBV6-1
TGTGCCAGCACCACCACCCGCCTCGGTGAAAAACTGTTTTTT
CASTTTRLGEKLFF
>TRBJ1-5|NA|NA|TRBV28
TGTGCCAGCACCGACGGAGAGCCCCAGCATTTT
CASTDGEPQHF
>TRBJ1-5|few|TRBD1|TRBV28
TGTGCCAGCAGTTTACTCCCCGAGACAGGGATTCAGCCCCAGCATTTT
CASSLLPETGIQPQHF
>TRBJ2-3|NA|NA|TRBV5-4
TGTGCCAGCAGCCTAGAAACAGGGCCGACAGATACGCAGTATTTT
CASSLETGPTDTQYF
>TRBJ2-2|NA|NA|TRBV4-2
TGTGCCAGCAGCCAGCTGGCAGGGGACACCGGGGAGCTGTTTTTT
CASSQLAGDTGELFF
>TRBJ2-5|NA|NA|TRBV2
TGTGCCAGCAGTGAAGCGGGGGCTGGTGAGACCCAGTACTTC
CASSEAGAGETQYF
>TRBJ1-2|NA|NA|TRBV6-5
TGTGCCAGCACCCAGCGGGGGGAAGGTGGCTACACCTTC
CASTQRGEGGYTF
>TRBJ2-3|NA|TRBD2|TRBV28
TGTGCCAGCAGTTTAAGGGCGGGGGTCCTCACAGATACGCAGTATTTT
CASSLRAGVLTDTQYF
>TRBJ2-7|NA|TRBD1|TRBV19
TGTGCCAGTAGTTTTCGAGACAGGGGCATCGAGCAGTACTTC
CASSFRDRGIEQYF
>TRBJ2-2|NA|TRBD1|TRBV7-2
TGTGCCAGCAGCTTATCCGGGACAGGAAACACCGGGGAGCTGTTTTTT
CASSLSGTGNTGELFF
>TRBJ2-5|NA|TRBD2|TRBV5-4
TGTGCCAGCAGCTCGTCTAGCGGGGGGGGCCGCCCGGACTTC
CASSSSSGGGRPDF
>TRBJ2-2|NA|TRBD1|TRBV27
TGTGCCAGTCGGATCGGACAGGGGGCAGGGGGGGAGCTGTTTTTT
CASRIGQGAGGELFF
>TRBJ1-6|NA|NA|TRBV7-9
TGTGCCAGCAGCTCCCCCCCCGGCGGGGGTGGGGGCCTCAATTCACCCCTCCACTTT
CASSSPPGGGGGLNSPLHF
>TRBJ1-1|NA|NA|TRBV7-9
TGTGCCAGCAGCTTAGAGGCAGAGGCTGAAGCTTTCTTT
CASSLEAEAEAFF
>TRBJ2-7|once|NA|TRBV2
TGTGCCAGCAGTAATCAGGGTCGCGAGCAGTACTTC
CASSNQGREQYF
>TRBJ1-4|NA|NA|TRBV5-6
TGTGCCAGCAGCTTGAAGGGGTTTAATGAAAAACTGTTTTTT
CASSLKGFNEKLFF
>TRBJ2-7|NA|NA|TRBV28
TGTGCCAGCACCCCGTTAGGAGTCGTCTACGAGCAGTACTTC
CASTPLGVVYEQYF
>TRBJ2-7|NA|TRBD1|TRBV27
TGTGCCAGCAGTTTAGGGACAGCAACCTACGAGCAGTACTTC
CASSLGTATYEQYF
>TRBJ1-1|NA|TRBD1|TRBV27
TGTGCCAGCAGTTTCCTCGGGACAGAGAACACTGAAGCTTTCTTT
CASSFLGTENTEAFF
>TRBJ1-5|NA|NA|TRBV27
TGTGCCAGCAGTTTTACAGGTGGGAGGCAGCCCCAGCATTTT
CASSFTGGRQPQHF
>TRBJ2-7|NA|NA|TRBV11-2
TGTGCCAGCAGCTCGGGGAGCGGTAGCTCCTACGAGCAGTACTTC
CASSSGSGSSYEQYF
>TRBJ1-1|NA|TRBD1|TRBV7-8
TGTGCCAGCAGCCGACAGGGAAACACTGAAGCTTTCTTT
CASSRQGNTEAFF
>TRBJ2-7|once|NA|TRBV7-8
TGTGCCAGCAGCTTAGGGCAGGCATTCGAGCAGTACTTC
CASSLGQAFEQYF
>TRBJ1-2|once|NA|TRBV7-2
TGTGCCAGCAGCTCCTTCACGCGGGGCTACACCTTC
CASSSFTRGYTF
>TRBJ2-1|once|NA|TRBV7-9
TGTGCCAGCAGCTCAACATACAATGAGCAGTTCTTC
CASSSTYNEQFF
>TRBJ2-7|NA|NA|TRBV9
TGTGCCAGCAGCGTAGGTCAGGCCGCCTACGAGCAGTACTTC
CASSVGQAAYEQYF
>TRBJ2-7|NA|NA|TRBV28
TGTGCCACCGACTCTGGTTCCCAAGGCTACGAGCAGTACTTC
CATDSGSQGYEQYF
>TRBJ1-2|NA|NA|TRBV7-9
TGTGCCAGCAGCTTAGGGGGGCTTAGGTATGGCTACACCTTC
CASSLGGLRYGYTF
>TRBJ1-2|NA|TRBD1|TRBV7-3
TGTGCCAGCAGCTTTAGGACAGGGGGGTACGTTGGCTACACCTTC
CASSFRTGGYVGYTF
>TRBJ1-5|NA|NA|TRBV4-3
TGCGCCAGCAGCCAAGTCGTAGGGGGTCAGCCCCAGCATTTT
CASSQVVGGQPQHF